The present T cell receptor (beta chain) was sequenced within a study of early T cells in non-severe SARS-CoV-2 infection. Turning to the study itself: Bulk RNA from unsorted whole blood was sequenced; chains were unpaired.

The CDR3 runs 14 residues. Per the germline V gene, CDR1 is MDHEN and CDR2 is SYDVKM. Attached unique molecular identifiers marked individual cDNA molecules. TCRdb reprocessed the 5' RACE reads with MiXCR, giving one entry per CDR3 protein. The sample consists of 50,000 or so distinct CDR3 sequences, around 14% of them appearing once. This clonotype was counted a few times. The junction does not match germline at one end; this may be a read error. The starting material was whole blood, obtained at baseline. This TCR came from an adult who was a healthcare worker with PCR-confirmed SARS-CoV-2 infection or an uninfected control (not recorded which). V and J are TRBV28 and TRBJ2-5; D remains unclear. The CDR3 coding sequence is TGTGCCAGCAGCAAAACCGGGTCTCAAGCGACCCAGTACTTC. Its translation is CASSKTGSQATQYF. The variable domain in full, with the rest retrieved from reference TRBV28 and TRBJ2-5, is DVKVTQSSRYLVKRTGEKVFLECVQDMDHENMFWYRQDPGLGLRLIYFSYDVKMKEKGDIPEGYSVSREKKERFSLILESASTNQTSMYLCASSKTGSQATQYFGPGTRLLVL.